These T cell receptor beta chains were read from a single sample in a study of cytomegalovirus exposure and HLA in healthy donors. The data were produced by immunoSEQ multiplex PCR, yet TCRdb's version contains in-frame clones alone and is incomplete. The repertoire holds around 150,000 clones, with around 75% as singletons. Material for sequencing was PBMCs. These receptors originate from a male donor in good health and CMV-seronegative. The conserved cysteine and the conserved F or W are not part of the CDR3 here. Fields, in order: J gene, V gene, CDR3 protein.

TRBJ1-2 | TRBV7-9 | ASSSGGRASYT
TRBJ2-7 | TRBV19 | ASSRSGNSYEQY
TRBJ1-5 | TRBV4-1 | ASSWGDRGSNQPQH
TRBJ2-7 | TRBV6-1 | ASSEEEAGGTLYEQY
TRBJ2-1 | TRBV19 | ASSDLAGKLLDEQF
TRBJ1-2 | TRBV19 | ASSEPQGSYGYT
TRBJ2-5 | TRBV4-2 | ASSQEYPGFQETQY
TRBJ2-2 | TRBV7-3 | ASSLRTSGAGELF
TRBJ2-3 | TRBV2 | ASRGASTDTQY
TRBJ1-5 | TRBV28 | ASKFQNNQPQH
TRBJ2-7 | TRBV4-3 | ASSPPGIPYEQY
TRBJ2-3 | TRBV2 | ASREGASTDTQY
TRBJ2-7 | TRBV28 | ASSLGASGRYEQY
TRBJ1-5 | TRBV28 | ASSLLGFGSNQPQH
TRBJ2-7 | TRBV19 | ASSPRRGGPYEQY
TRBJ1-5 | TRBV6-6 | ASHWTGNQPQH